Below, one T cell receptor (beta chain) is given with its context. The record originates from a study of a mutant IDH1 vaccine in newly diagnosed glioma. Turning to the study itself: Patients got radiotherapy, temozolomide, or both beforehand, and most got both.

The CDR3 is made up of 13 amino acids. Germline V gives CDR1 SGHNT, CDR2 YYREEE (reference sequence). With 0 bases removed from V and 10 bases from J, the gap between germline ends came to 13 bases. The time point: baseline, week 1 (first vaccination visit). Treatment in this sample: pre-vaccination baseline after standard-of-care therapy. Repertoires were generated with immunoSEQ multiplex PCR, while TCRdb's copy carries only in-frame clones and drops some. The sample includes 75,000 to 100,000 clones, over 75% of them seen just once. Sequencing was performed on PBMCs, taken from a glioma patient treated with radiotherapy, temozolomide or both. The clonotype was recovered from a man in his forties or fifties with glioma. Some clones in this sample may be carry-over from other donors' samples. The chain combines TRBV5-4 with TRBJ1-1; the D is unclear. The CDR3 DNA follows: TGTGCCAGCAGCTTGGCGGGCACCTTGGGAGCTTTCTTT. Translated: CASSLAGTLGAFF.